The 8 T cell receptor beta chains below come from one sample, sequenced in a study of identical twins. Each CDR3 protein is one row after TCRdb ran MiXCR on the 5' RACE reads. The sample holds 100,000 to 110,000 distinct CDR3 sequences; just under 6% are singletons and the top ten take approximately 12%. Sequencing was done on a sample of memory T cells sorted from blood. These receptors originate from a woman aged 45-59 years in good health.

This clonotype was detected many times. The CDR3 nucleotides read TGTGCCAGCAGCCGACGCGGTCTCTCGGGGAATGAGCAGTTCTTC. Its translation is CASSRRGLSGNEQFF. This sequence joins TRBV3-1 and TRBJ2-1, with D perhaps matching TRBD2 (5 bases). This CDR3 is 15 amino acids long. V was shortened by 4 bases and J by 7 bases, with 17 bases between the two germline ends. In germline, CDR1 is LGHDT, CDR2 YNNKEL (reference sequence).

The sample holds many counts of this clonotype. This sequence joins TRBV5-1 and TRBJ2-3; TRBD2 might be the D (5 bases). Germline V CDR1 and CDR2: SGHRS, YFSETQ. The CDR3 has 15 amino acids. V lost 4 bases, J lost 1 base, and 13 bases lay in between. Here the CDR3 reads CASSLGSLGTDTQYF. The CDR3 nucleotides read TGCGCCAGCAGCCTGGGGAGTCTGGGCACAGATACGCAGTATTTT.

This clonotype was counted many times. CDR3 loop: CASSLSQVQGEQFF. CDR3 DNA sequence: TGTGCCAGCAGCTTATCTCAAGTTCAGGGTGAGCAGTTCTTC. The chain couples TRBV7-9 to TRBJ2-1, with D possibly being TRBD1 (5 bases). The V and J ends lost 2 bases and 9 bases respectively, with 14 bases between them. CDR1 and CDR2 (germline): SEHNR, FQNEAQ (reference sequence). This CDR3 is built from 14 residues.

This clonotype came up many times. The V and J genes are TRBV6-5 and TRBJ2-2; possibly TRBD2 for D (6 bases). Germline V lookup: CDR1 MNHEY, CDR2 SVGAGI. The CDR3 covers 14 residues. V was pared by 5 bases and J by 4 bases, with 11 bases between. CDR3 loop: CASSRDSATGELFF. CDR3 DNA sequence: TGTGCCAGCAGTCGGGACTCCGCCACCGGGGAGCTGTTTTTT.

This clonotype was detected ten times or more. The rearrangement joins TRBV5-1 to TRBJ1-1; unclear D gene. There are 16 residues in the CDR3. Germline lookup yields CDR1 SGHRS and CDR2 YFSETQ. V lost 2 bases and J 0 bases, leaving 14 bases between the germline ends. Here the CDR3 reads CASSFGPSRMNTEAFF. The CDR3, as DNA: TGCGCCAGCAGCTTTGGTCCATCACGCATGAACACTGAAGCTTTCTTT.

This clonotype showed up many times. For the CDR3, the DNA is TGTGCCAGCAGCCTACAGGGTTTTTATCAGCCCCAGCATTTT. Translation: CASSLQGFYQPQHF. The chain has TRBV12-3 or TRBV12-4 and TRBJ1-5; possibly TRBD1 for D (6 bases). CDR3 length: 14 residues. V lost 6 bases to trimming and J lost 5 bases, with 14 bases between them.

This clonotype was observed a few times. CDR3 sequence reads: CASSVKAVRAGQFNEQFF. The CDR3 nucleotides read TGTGCCAGCAGCGTTAAGGCCGTTAGAGCGGGTCAGTTCAATGAGCAGTTCTTC. This rearrangement joins TRBV7-9 to TRBJ2-1; weak D call: TRBD2 (6 bases). V gave up 5 bases and J gave up 6 bases, with 26 bases separating them. This CDR3 is 18 amino acids long. The germline CDR1 and CDR2 sequences are SEHNR and FQNEAQ (reference sequence).

The sample holds many counts of this clonotype. V and J are TRBV7-2 and TRBJ2-7; D uncertain. The CDR3 covers 12 residues. The V end was cut by 2 bases, the J end by 2 bases, with 4 bases between. In germline, CDR1 is SGHTA, CDR2 FQGNSA. CDR3 nucleotide sequence: TGTGCCAGCAGCTTATTCCCCTACGAGCAGTACGTC. Protein sequence: CASSLFPYEQYV.